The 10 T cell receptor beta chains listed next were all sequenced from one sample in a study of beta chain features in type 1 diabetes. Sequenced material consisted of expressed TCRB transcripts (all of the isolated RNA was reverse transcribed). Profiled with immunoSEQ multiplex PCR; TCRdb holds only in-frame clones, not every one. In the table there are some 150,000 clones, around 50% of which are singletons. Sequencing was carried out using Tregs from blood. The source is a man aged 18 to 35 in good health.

DNA for the CDR3: TGTGCCAGCAGCTTAGTGGCAGGGCCTGATTCACCCCTCCACTTT. Translated, it gives CASSLVAGPDSPLHF. The genes are TRBV7-9 and TRBJ1-6; tentatively, D is TRBD1 (5 bases). CDR1 is SEHNR, CDR2 FQNEAQ, per germline (reference sequence). There are 15 residues in the CDR3. The V gene lost 1 base and the J gene lost 8 bases, with 12 bases spanning the gap.

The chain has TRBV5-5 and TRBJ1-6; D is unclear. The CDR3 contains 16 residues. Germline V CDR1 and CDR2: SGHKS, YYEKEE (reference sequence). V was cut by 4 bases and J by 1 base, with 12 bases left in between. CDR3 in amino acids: CASSPGIGSYNSPLHF. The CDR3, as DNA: TGTGCCAGCAGCCCGGGTATTGGGTCCTATAATTCACCCCTCCACTTT.

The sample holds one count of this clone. As DNA, the CDR3 is TGTGCCAGCAGTATGACAGGGGCCCGCTTCAGGGGGACCCAGTACTTC. Its translation is CASSMTGARFRGTQYF. The chain recombines TRBV27 with TRBJ2-5, with 8 bases that match TRBD1. Germline V CDR1 and CDR2: MNHEY, SMNVEV (reference sequence). CDR3 length: 16 residues. After removal of 5 bases from V and 7 bases from J, the junction contained 15 bases not matched to a gene.

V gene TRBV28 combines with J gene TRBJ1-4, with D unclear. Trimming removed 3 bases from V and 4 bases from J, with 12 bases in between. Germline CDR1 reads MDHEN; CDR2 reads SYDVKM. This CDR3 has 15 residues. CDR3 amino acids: CASSLVGSSNEKLFF. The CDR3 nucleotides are TGTGCCAGCAGTTTGGTTGGGAGTAGTAATGAAAAACTGTTTTTT.

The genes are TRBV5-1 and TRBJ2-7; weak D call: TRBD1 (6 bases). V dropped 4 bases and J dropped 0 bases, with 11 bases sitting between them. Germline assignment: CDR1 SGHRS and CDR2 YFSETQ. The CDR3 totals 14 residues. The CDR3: CASSRGQSSYEQYF. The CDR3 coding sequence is TGCGCCAGCAGCAGAGGACAGAGCTCCTACGAGCAGTACTTC.

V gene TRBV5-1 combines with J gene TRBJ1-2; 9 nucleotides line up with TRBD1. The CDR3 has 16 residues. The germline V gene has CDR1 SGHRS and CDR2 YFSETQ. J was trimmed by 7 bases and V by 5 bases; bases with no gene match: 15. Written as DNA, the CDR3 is TGCGCCAGCAGTCTACTAGGGCTGGGACAGGGCTTTGGCTACACCTTC. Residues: CASSLLGLGQGFGYTF.

CDR3 in amino acids: CASLRTGNTGELFF. CDR3 bases: TGTGCCAGCTTAAGGACAGGGAACACCGGGGAGCTGTTTTTT. The rearrangement links TRBV6-1 to TRBJ2-2; 7 nucleotides match TRBD1. CDR3 size: 14 residues. The germline V gene encodes CDR1 MNHNS and CDR2 SASEGT. J gave up 1 base and V 8 bases, and 4 bases lay outside the gene matches.

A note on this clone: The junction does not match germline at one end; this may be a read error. The CDR3 nucleotides read TGTGCCAGCAGCCGGGGGGTGGTGGGGACAGGGTCCTTCGAGCAGTACTTC. It specifies CASSRGVVGTGSFEQYF. J is TRBJ2-7 and V is TRBV7-2; TRBD1 agrees at 9 bases. Germline-derived CDR1 and CDR2 are SGHTA and FQGNSA. The CDR3 contains 17 residues.

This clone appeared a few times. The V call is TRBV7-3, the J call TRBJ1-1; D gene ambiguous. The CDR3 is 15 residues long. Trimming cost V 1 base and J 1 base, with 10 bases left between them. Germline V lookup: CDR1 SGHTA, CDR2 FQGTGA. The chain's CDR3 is CASSLSGTENTEAFF. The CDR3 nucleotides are TGTGCCAGCAGCTTAAGCGGCACGGAGAACACTGAAGCTTTCTTT.

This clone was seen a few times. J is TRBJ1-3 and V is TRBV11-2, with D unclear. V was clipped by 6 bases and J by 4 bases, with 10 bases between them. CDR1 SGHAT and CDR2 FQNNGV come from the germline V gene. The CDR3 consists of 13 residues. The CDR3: CASSYVSGNTIYF. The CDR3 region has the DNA TGTGCCAGCAGTTATGTCTCGGGAAACACCATATATTTT. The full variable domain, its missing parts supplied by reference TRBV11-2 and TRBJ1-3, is EAGVAQSPRYKIIEKRQSVAFWCNPISGHATLYWYQQILGQGPKLLIQFQNNGVVDDSQLPKDRFSAERLKGVDSTLKIQPAKLEDSAVYLCASSYVSGNTIYFGEGSWLTVV.